Presented here are 6 T cell receptor beta chains from one specimen sequenced in a study of CD8 T cells in ankylosing spondylitis. Each CDR3 protein gets one entry after TCRdb re-called the 5' RACE reads with MiXCR. In the table there are about 340,000 distinct CDR3 sequences, roughly 15% of which are singletons. Sequenced: blood, either unsorted or a sorted T cell fraction (not recorded which). The source of these receptors is a male donor with ankylosing spondylitis or in good health (not recorded which).

The V gene is TRBV14, the J gene TRBJ2-1; 7 nucleotides match TRBD2. CDR1 and CDR2 from the germline V gene are SGHDN and FVKESK. This CDR3 has 15 amino acids. Losses at the gene ends were 4 bases for V and 2 bases for J; bases not matched to a gene: 5. DNA for the CDR3: TGTGCCAGCAGCCTCGCGGGGAGGGCCTACAATGAGCAGTTCTTC. This codes for CASSLAGRAYNEQFF.

This clonotype came up many times. This chain joins TRBV5-1 and TRBJ2-1; 10 bases match TRBD2. This CDR3 has 16 residues. From germline, CDR1 is SGHRS and CDR2 YFSETQ. The V and J ends lost 4 bases and 7 bases, in that order; junction bases with no gene match: 11. The CDR3 spells CASSRLAGQGDNEQFF. Here the CDR3 DNA reads TGCGCCAGCAGCCGACTAGCGGGCCAGGGGGATAATGAGCAGTTCTTC. The full variable domain, with the rest looked up from reference TRBV5-1 and TRBJ2-1, is KAGVTQTPRYLIKTRGQQVTLSCSPISGHRSVSWYQQTPGQGLQFLFEYFSETQRNKGNFPGRFSGRQFSNSRSEMNVSTLELGDSALYLCASSRLAGQGDNEQFFGPGTRLTVL.

The chain joins TRBV3-1 to TRBJ1-1; D is ambiguous. CDR3 size: 14 residues. Trimming stripped 0 bases from V and 0 bases from J, with 5 bases between. Germline V gene sequence: CDR1 LGHDT, CDR2 YNNKEL (reference sequence). The CDR3, as DNA: TGTGCCAGCAGCCAAGAGGGGTTGAACACTGAAGCTTTCTTT. This encodes CASSQEGLNTEAFF.

The chain links TRBV20-1 to TRBJ1-1; tentatively, D is TRBD1 (5 bases). The V gene lost 5 bases and the J gene lost 5 bases, with 18 bases spanning the gap. Germline assignment: CDR1 DFQATT and CDR2 SNEGSKA (reference sequence). This CDR3 is 14 amino acids long. Here the CDR3 DNA reads TGCAGTGCTCCTACTCCCGGGGCCTGGACTGAAGCTTTCTTT. Its protein product is CSAPTPGAWTEAFF.

There are a few counts of this clonotype. The CDR3 nucleotides are TGTGCCAGCAGCTTAGGACTCGACAGCGTAATCAACGAGCAGTACTTC. Amino acids: CASSLGLDSVINEQYF. This chain links TRBV7-8 with TRBJ2-7; D perhaps matches TRBD1 (5 bases). CDR3 length: 16 amino acids. V dropped 1 base and J dropped 5 bases, with 18 bases sitting between them. Germline CDR1 is SGHVS and CDR2 is FQNEAQ. Supplemented by reference TRBV7-8 and TRBJ2-7, the full variable domain reads GAGVSQSPRYKVAKRGQDVALRCDPISGHVSLFWYQQALGQGPEFLTYFQNEAQLDKSGLPSDRFFAERPEGSVSTLKIQRTQQEDSAVYLCASSLGLDSVINEQYFGPGTRLTVT.

For this clonotype: At one boundary the junction diverges from the germline segment, which might be a read error. The V gene is TRBV12-3 or TRBV12-4, the J gene TRBJ2-6; D may be TRBD1 or TRBD2 (5 bases each). CDR3 length equals 17 residues. The CDR3 nucleotides read TGTACCAGCTGCGACCGGGACCGATACTCTGGGGCCAACGTCCTGACTTTC. Translated: CTSCDRDRYSGANVLTF.